This T cell receptor (beta chain) was captured in a study of blood T cell repertoires in COVID-19. Across the study: COVID-19 samples, acute and convalescent, were from the United States, Italy and Spain. PBMCs, B-cell-depleted T cells, or T cells provided the cDNA or gDNA that made up the material.

This table comes from immunoSEQ multiplex PCR, and its TCRdb copy is limited to in-frame clones, with some not included. The data contain more than 25,000 clones, 85% to 90% of them singletons. CDR1 LNHNV and CDR2 YYDKDF come from the germline V gene (reference sequence). After removal of 1 base from V and 5 bases from J, the junction contained 12 bases not matched to a gene. This CDR3 spans 17 amino acids. The V and J genes are TRBV15 and TRBJ2-3; 7 nucleotides align to TRBD2. The sequence came from a human donor with acute or convalescent COVID-19. The donor label of this sample is uncertain. The sequencing sample was made of peripheral blood. The CDR3 nucleotides read TGTGCCACCAGCAGAGGGTTAACGGGAGGCGGTGTAGATACGCAGTATTTT. Encoded protein: CATSRGLTGGGVDTQYF.